The next 8 T cell receptor beta chains were all read from a single sample in a study of T cell responses to AZD1222 COVID-19 vaccine. Sequencing was performed with immunoSEQ multiplex PCR; in TCRdb, only in-frame clones are kept and a portion is missing. The data contain approximately 79,000 clones, 80% to 90% of them seen just once; the ten biggest clones take up over 7.5%. Sequencing was performed on peripheral blood, taken on day 0 of AZD1222 vaccination. These receptors all come from an adult in good health.

The chain uses TRBV19 and TRBJ2-7; 9 bases map to TRBD2. Germline CDR1 and CDR2: LNHDA and SQIVND (reference sequence). Losses at the gene ends were 3 bases for V and 1 base for J; bases not matched to a gene: 4. The CDR3 extends over 15 amino acids. This CDR3 reads CASSISTSGSYEQYF. As DNA, the CDR3 is TGTGCCAGTAGTATCTCGACTAGCGGTTCCTACGAGCAGTACTTC.

The rearrangement links TRBV28 to TRBJ2-7; TRBD1 matches 8 bases. V gave up 5 bases and J gave up 8 bases; unmatched junction bases: 17. CDR3 length equals 16 residues. In germline, CDR1 is MDHEN, CDR2 SYDVKM. The CDR3 coding sequence is TGTGCCAGCAGTCTCGCCCGGACAGGGTCCTGGGGAAAGCAGTACTTC. It yields the protein CASSLARTGSWGKQYF.

The J gene is TRBJ1-1, the V gene TRBV4-1; D remains ambiguous. From germline, CDR1 is MGHRA and CDR2 YSYEKL. Trimming cost V 1 base and J 3 bases, with 12 bases left between them. CDR3 size: 15 residues. CDR3 amino acids: CASSQADWADTEAFF. The CDR3 region has the DNA TGCGCCAGCAGCCAAGCGGATTGGGCGGACACTGAAGCTTTCTTT.

The chain links TRBV7-6 to TRBJ2-1; D may be TRBD1 (5 bases). The V and J ends lost 0 bases and 2 bases respectively, with 11 bases between them. CDR1 is SGHVS, CDR2 FNYEAQ, per germline. This CDR3 spans 16 amino acids. DNA of the CDR3: TGTGCCAGCAGCTTAGCGGGGCAGGGTCCCTACAATGAGCAGTTCTTC. Its translation is CASSLAGQGPYNEQFF.

V gene TRBV18 combines with J gene TRBJ2-7, with 8 bases matching TRBD1. Trimming at V came to 0 bases and at J to 4 bases, leaving 5 bases not matched to a gene. This CDR3 region has 15 residues. Per germline, CDR1 KGHSH and CDR2 LQKENI. CDR3 coding DNA: TGTGCCAGCTCACCACCTAGGACAGGGCGGTACGAGCAGTACTTC. Protein sequence: CASSPPRTGRYEQYF.

The rearrangement joins TRBV19 to TRBJ1-4; D unresolved. Per germline, CDR1 LNHDA and CDR2 SQIVND (reference sequence). Trimming removed 11 bases from V and 7 bases from J, with 14 bases in between. There are 12 residues in the CDR3. The CDR3 sequence is CACSPVGEKLFF. The CDR3 DNA is TGTGCCTGCAGCCCGGTCGGTGAAAAACTGTTTTTT.

The V gene is TRBV5-5, the J gene TRBJ1-2, with a weak D call TRBD1 (6 bases). The CDR3 contains 15 residues. Trimming took off 3 bases at V and 4 bases at J, with 16 bases between the two ends. Germline CDR1 is SGHKS and CDR2 is YYEKEE (reference sequence). CDR3 amino acids: CASSSVSGGLYGYTF. DNA for the CDR3: TGTGCCAGCAGCTCAGTCAGCGGGGGGCTCTATGGCTACACCTTC.

This sequence joins TRBV5-1 and TRBJ2-1; unclear D gene. This CDR3 has 13 residues. Looked up from germline, CDR1 is SGHRS and CDR2 is YFSETQ. Trimming stripped 4 bases from V and 9 bases from J, with 14 bases between. The CDR3: CASSTPRVGEQFF. In nucleotides, the CDR3 is TGCGCCAGCAGCACTCCTCGGGTGGGTGAGCAGTTCTTC. Complete variable domain (other parts from reference TRBV5-1 and TRBJ2-1): KAGVTQTPRYLIKTRGQQVTLSCSPISGHRSVSWYQQTPGQGLQFLFEYFSETQRNKGNFPGRFSGRQFSNSRSEMNVSTLELGDSALYLCASSTPRVGEQFFGPGTRLTVL.